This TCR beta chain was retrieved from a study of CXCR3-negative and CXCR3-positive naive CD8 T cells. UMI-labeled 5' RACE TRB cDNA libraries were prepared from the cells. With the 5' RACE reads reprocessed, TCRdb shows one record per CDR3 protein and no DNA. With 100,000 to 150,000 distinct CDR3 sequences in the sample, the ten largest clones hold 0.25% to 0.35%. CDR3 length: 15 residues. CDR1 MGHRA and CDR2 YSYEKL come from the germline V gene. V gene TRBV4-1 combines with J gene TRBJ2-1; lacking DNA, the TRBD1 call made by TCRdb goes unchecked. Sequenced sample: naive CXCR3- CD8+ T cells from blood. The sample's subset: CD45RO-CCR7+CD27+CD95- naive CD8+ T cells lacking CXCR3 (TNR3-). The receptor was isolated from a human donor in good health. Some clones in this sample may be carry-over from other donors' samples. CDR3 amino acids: CASSSPGTGIDEQFF.